This paragraph covers one T cell receptor (beta chain) sequence. Its antigen is unknown. The time point denotes: baseline, week 1 (first vaccination visit). Treatment of the sample: pre-vaccination baseline after standard-of-care therapy. Each of the donors came in with new WHO grade 3 or 4 astrocytomas that were IDH1-mutant and ATRX-lost. This record belongs to a study of a mutant IDH1 vaccine in newly diagnosed glioma. Overall study: Sex distribution of treated patients was about 62% male and roughly 40% female; mean age was about 40 years. Before enrollment, the patients had been treated with radiotherapy alone, temozolomide alone, or both together. Most of them had received both.

Study-wide results and caveats: Changes in top peripheral clonotypes did not appear linked to pseudoprogression.

TCRdb's copy holds only in-frame clones and misses some; the assay was immunoSEQ multiplex PCR. The data show 85,000 to 100,000 clones, with about 90% seen just once and under 0.7% held by the top ten. The sequence was obtained from a woman between 45 and 65 years old with glioma. The specimen comprised PBMCs, sampled from a glioma patient treated with radiotherapy, temozolomide or both.

CDR3 bases: TGTGCCAGCAGCTTAGTGGTAGCGGGGTCGGGGGAGCTGTTTTTT. This codes for CASSLVVAGSGELFF. The V and J genes are TRBV7-2 and TRBJ2-2, with 8 bases lining up with TRBD2. Germline V gives CDR1 SGHTA, CDR2 FQGNSA. This CDR3 is built from 15 residues. The J segment lost 8 bases and the V segment lost 1 base, leaving 6 bases of the junction unmatched. Variable domain in full (rest from reference TRBV7-2 and TRBJ2-2): GAGVSQSPSNKVTEKGKDVELRCDPISGHTALYWYRQSLGQGLEFLIYFQGNSAPDKSGLPSDRFSAERTGGSVSTLTIQRTQQEDSAVYLCASSLVVAGSGELFFGEGSRLTVL.